A single T cell receptor (beta chain) is shown here with its context. Its antigen is still unknown. The germline V gene has CDR1 SGHRS and CDR2 YFSETQ. The ends lost 0 bases at V and 0 bases at J; junction bases unmatched: 15. CDR3 size: 20 residues. The data were produced by immunoSEQ multiplex PCR, yet TCRdb's version contains in-frame clones alone and is incomplete. Here the sample spans more than 110,000 clones, less than 95% being singletons. The data belong to a study of cytomegalovirus exposure and HLA in healthy donors. Broader study findings: In the 130 or so validation repertoires, a later analysis found that first-cohort TCR clusters tended to co-occur. The study flagged 150 to 200 TCR beta chains as cytomegalovirus-associated. Across donors, most TCRs were seen rarely, yet some public ones were widespread. The CMV antigen specificity of a few CMV-associated chains was confirmed through in vitro analysis.

What was sequenced was PBMCs. The source of this sequence is a man between 18 and 29 years old in good health and CMV-seropositive. V gene TRBV5-1 combines with J gene TRBJ2-1; 7 nucleotides align to TRBD2. The CDR3 sequence is CASSLGRLADSSGSYNEQFF. Here the CDR3 DNA reads TGCGCCAGCAGCTTGGGGCGTCTAGCGGACTCAAGTGGCTCCTACAATGAGCAGTTCTTC.